The clone carrying this TCR beta chain came up many times. Its antigen is unknown. CDR3 and TCR beta VDJ profiling relied on a genomic DNA template. TCRdb processed the reads anew with MiXCR; each CDR3 protein has one entry. In the table there are approximately 150,000 distinct CDR3 sequences, around 48% of which are singletons. The sample belongs to a study of CD8+CD57+ T cells in acquired aplastic anemia. Turning to the study itself: Sorted CD4+ and CD8+ cells yielded 3.2 ug of DNA on average.

The study's findings and limits: Patients and controls had in common twenty-nine CD8+ CDR3 sequences. Patients were compared with controls for CD8+ Simpson's diversity, and no significant difference emerged.

Whoever was chosen for sequencing had shown CD8+CD57+ cell expansion by flow cytometry. Severe acquired aplastic anemia was the diagnosis recorded for all patients. This CDR3 comprises 16 residues. Trimming left V 1 base short and J 0 bases short, with 11 bases between. The germline gives CDR1 SGHNT, CDR2 YENEEA. The chain recombines TRBV11-3 with TRBJ2-3, with D hard to call. Sample: sorted CD4+, CD8+, or CD8+CD57+ T cells (not recorded which) from PBMCs. The TCR comes from a human donor with aplastic anemia. CDR3 sequence reads: CASSLGVSRSTDTQYF. The CDR3 DNA reads TGTGCCAGCAGCTTAGGAGTTAGCCGTAGCACAGATACGCAGTATTTT.